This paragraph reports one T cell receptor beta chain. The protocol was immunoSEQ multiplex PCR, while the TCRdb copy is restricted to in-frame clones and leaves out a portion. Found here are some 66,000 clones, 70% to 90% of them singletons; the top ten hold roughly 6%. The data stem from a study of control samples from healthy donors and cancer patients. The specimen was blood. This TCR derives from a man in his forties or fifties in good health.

CDR3 loop: CASSVPTSGRVLDTQYF. The CDR3 DNA reads as TGTGCCAGCAGCGTACCAACTAGCGGGAGGGTCTTAGATACGCAGTATTTT. V gene TRBV9 combines with J gene TRBJ2-3; TRBD2 matches 13 bases. Germline-derived CDR1 and CDR2 are SGDLS and YYNGEE. The length of the CDR3 is 17 residues. V gave up 1 base and J gave up 5 bases; unmatched junction bases: 7.